What follows are 9 T cell receptor beta chains derived from one specimen sequenced in a study of OX40 agonist ivuxolimab in advanced cancers. TCRdb's table, derived via immunoSEQ multiplex PCR, lists solely in-frame clones and lacks some. This sample has about 65,000 clones, with roughly 84% found just once. The source material was CD4+ or CD8+ T cells sorted from blood, sampled in a trial of the OX40 agonist ivuxolimab. These receptors came from an adult with an advanced solid tumor such as melanoma, head and neck, liver or kidney cancer.

This clone came up once. The chain joins TRBV15 to TRBJ2-3; 9 nucleotides line up with TRBD2. Germline V gene sequence: CDR1 LNHNV, CDR2 YYDKDF (reference sequence). The CDR3 loop spans 16 amino acids. J gave up 2 bases and V 1 base, and 4 bases lay outside the gene matches. CDR3 sequence reads: CATSRGTSVYTDTQYF. In DNA, the CDR3 is TGTGCCACCAGCAGAGGGACTAGCGTTTACACAGATACGCAGTATTTT. Combining the CDR3 with reference TRBV15 and TRBJ2-3 gives the whole variable domain DAMVIQNPRYQVTQFGKPVTLSCSQTLNHNVMYWYQQKSSQAPKLLFHYYDKDFNNEADTPDNFQSRRPNTSFCFLDIRSPGLGDTAMYLCATSRGTSVYTDTQYFGPGTRLTVL.

The rearrangement uses TRBV21-1 and TRBJ1-2. TRBV21-1 is a listed pseudogene. The CDR3 covers 18 residues. The CDR3 loop reads CASKTGGGHRSLDYGYTF. DNA of the CDR3: TGTGCCAGCAAAACGGGTGGGGGGCACCGCAGCCTTGACTATGGCTACACCTTC.

A few counts support this clone. This CDR3 is CASGLVGSYTQYF. CDR3 DNA sequence: TGTGCTAGTGGTTTGGTAGGGTCGTATACGCAGTATTTT. V is TRBV12-5 and J is TRBJ2-3; D not certain. The CDR3 covers 13 residues. Per germline, CDR1 LGHNT and CDR2 FRNRAP. V lost 0 bases and J 7 bases, leaving 8 bases between the germline ends.

This chain links TRBV7-9 with TRBJ1-5; 7 bases line up with TRBD1. Germline V gives CDR1 SEHNR, CDR2 FQNEAQ (reference sequence). J gave up 8 bases and V 3 bases, and 10 bases lay outside the gene matches. The CDR3 contains 15 residues. The chain's CDR3 is CASSFQTGIVEPQHF. CDR3 DNA sequence: TGTGCCAGCAGCTTCCAGACAGGGATTGTTGAGCCCCAGCATTTT.

This chain connects TRBV7-2 to TRBJ2-1; D may be TRBD2 (7 bases). CDR1 and CDR2 (germline): SGHTA, FQGNSA. The CDR3 loop spans 16 amino acids. The germline V and J ends were trimmed by 5 bases and 4 bases, with 18 bases remaining between them. The CDR3 coding sequence is TGTGCCAGCAGCACACATCGGGGGGCGGCGTACAATGAGCAGTTCTTC. Amino acid sequence: CASSTHRGAAYNEQFF.

The chain links TRBV9 to TRBJ2-2; 7 bases agree with TRBD2. The CDR3 contains 15 residues. The J segment lost 4 bases and the V segment lost 0 bases, leaving 3 bases of the junction unmatched. CDR1 is SGDLS, CDR2 YYNGEE, per germline. The CDR3 sequence: CASSVEVAGTGELFF. CDR3 in DNA: TGTGCCAGCAGCGTAGAGGTAGCGGGCACCGGGGAGCTGTTTTTT.

The chain employs TRBV11-3 and TRBJ2-2, with 13 nucleotides matching TRBD2. Germline values: CDR1 SGHNT, CDR2 YENEEA. The CDR3 extends over 15 amino acids. Trimming at V came to 9 bases and at J to 4 bases, leaving 5 bases not matched to a gene. CDR3 DNA: TGTGCCAGTAAAAGGACTAGCGGGGGCACCGGGGAGCTGTTTTTT. Translation gives CASKRTSGGTGELFF.

This clone has a handful of counts. The rearrangement joins TRBV5-6 to TRBJ2-3; no clear D. CDR1 and CDR2 from the germline V gene are SGHDT and YYEEEE. The V end lost 5 bases, the J end lost 4 bases, and 8 bases lay between the germline ends. The CDR3 loop spans 12 amino acids. CDR3 amino acids: CASRVGADTQYF. CDR3 in DNA: TGTGCCAGCAGGGTAGGCGCAGATACGCAGTATTTT.

The chain recombines TRBV2 with TRBJ1-1, with no clear D. Trimming removed 5 bases from V and 0 bases from J, with 7 bases in between. From germline, CDR1 is SNHLY and CDR2 FYNNEI. This CDR3 has 13 residues. The CDR3 spells CASSLAVNTEAFF. In DNA form, the CDR3 reads TGTGCCAGCAGTTTGGCAGTGAACACTGAAGCTTTCTTT.